A single sample is the source of the 3 T cell receptor beta chains below, sequenced in a study of T cell changes during pregnancy in multiple sclerosis. TCRdb's copy holds only in-frame clones and misses some; the assay was immunoSEQ multiplex PCR. The data hold roughly 93,000 clones, with 80% to 95% observed a single time. The sample here was peripheral blood, taken in the first trimester of pregnancy. The receptors shown here come from a female donor in good health, enrolled as a control in a pregnancy study.

In this sample, this clone turned up a few times. The chain links TRBV27 to TRBJ1-4; D ambiguous. With 3 bases removed from V and 11 bases from J, the gap between germline ends came to 7 bases. From germline, CDR1 is MNHEY and CDR2 SMNVEV (reference sequence). This CDR3 comprises 11 residues. The CDR3 sequence: CASSLGGKLFF. The DNA of the CDR3 is TGTGCCAGCAGTTTGGGCGGGAAACTGTTTTTT.

As concerns this clone: Other DNA sequences in this sample translate to the same CDR3. The rearrangement joins TRBV9 to TRBJ1-3; tentatively, D is TRBD1 (5 bases). V was trimmed by 1 base and J by 0 bases, leaving 8 bases between them. The CDR3 runs to 15 residues. Germline values: CDR1 SGDLS, CDR2 YYNGEE. The CDR3 DNA reads as TGTGCCAGCAGCGTAAGAGACAGCTCTGGAAACACCATATATTTT. Its protein product is CASSVRDSSGNTIYF.

V and J are TRBV19 and TRBJ1-1; TRBD1 might be the D (6 bases). Germline V gene data show CDR1 as LNHDA and CDR2 as SQIVND (reference sequence). Trimming removed 4 bases from V and 4 bases from J, with 10 bases in between. The CDR3 has 13 amino acids. The DNA for the CDR3 is TGTGCCAGTAGTAAGAAGGGGGTCACTGAAGCTTTCTTT. Its protein is CASSKKGVTEAFF. The full variable domain, completed using reference TRBV19 and TRBJ1-1, is DGGITQSPKYLFRKEGQNVTLSCEQNLNHDAMYWYRQDPGQGLRLIYYSQIVNDFQKGDIAEGYSVSREKKESFPLTVTSAQKNPTAFYLCASSKKGVTEAFFGQGTRLTVV.